This T cell receptor (beta chain) was obtained from a study of T cells in localized non-small cell lung cancer (dated by TCRdb to 2020 to 2022). For the study in its entirety: The study analyzed T cell repertoires of under 250 early-stage NSCLC patients, comparing tumors and uninvolved tumor-adjacent lungs. Of the NSCLC patients, over 120 were male and roughly 100 were female, and the mean age was around 70 years. The cohort consisted of approximately 240 treatment-naive NSCLC patients whose localized lung tumors had been resected.

What the study reported, not specific to this receptor: Uninvolved tumor-adjacent lung showed the highest T cell clonality, higher than tumor, which suggests more focused antigenic responses in the uninvolved tumor-adjacent lung. Because multi-region tumor sequencing was not performed, intratumor heterogeneity could not be ruled out. A median of about 53 of the top 100 tumor clones were detected in paired uninvolved adjacent lung, and around 30 of these tumor clones were also found among the top 100 clones of the paired uninvolved adjacent lung. Longer overall survival was associated with higher blood T cell density, whereas shorter survival was associated with higher adjacent-lung clonality. Because of the exploratory design, TCR variables were selected using unadjusted p-values without false-discovery rate correction.

TCR beta CDR3 regions were sequenced from DNA using the immunoSEQ Assay. The original pipeline was this. T cell density was computed as TCR beta template counts normalized to usable DNA estimated by amplifying housekeeping genes. Richness was estimated using the preseqR package, with extrapolation to 400,000 templates for PBMC samples and to 120,000 templates for tissue samples. Clonality was defined as one minus Pielou's evenness. Tissue-enriched TCRs were identified through differential abundance testing performed on productive amino-acid clonotypes, with a minimum total count of 5 and an alpha of 0.1. Repertoire overlap between compartments was quantified with the Jaccard Index and Morisita Overlap Index. GLIPH grouped TCR beta CDR3s together with public tetramer-defined viral CDR3s, and a viral motif had to include at least three viral sequences and show V-gene enrichment. TCRdb took this table from immuneACCESS and kept in-frame rearrangements with V and J called. Such tables lack part of the clones; where checked against another copy, unresolved V genes explain under half of the gap, and the rest is unexplained. The V and J calls and clone size come from that table; D and trimming were worked out from the DNA. The sample table lists fewer than 45,000 clones, more than 65% of them with a count of one. 17% of the sample lies in the top ten.

At diagnosis, peripheral blood, uninvolved tumor-adjacent lung and tumor were collected and stored as a combination of fresh-frozen and FFPE material. Blood samples were analyzed as peripheral blood mononuclear cells for TCR repertoire profiling. Trimming at the junction amounts to 0 bases on V and 0 bases on J, and the germline ends lie 5 bases apart. From the germline V gene, CDR1 is SGHRS and CDR2 is YFSETQ. Spanning cysteine to phenylalanine, the CDR3 consists of 14 amino acids. This entry keeps only the CDR3 DNA: 42 bases, framed from base 1. This clone appeared a single time. Its target antigen remains unknown. No base quality values were provided; no much bigger clone lies one nucleotide off.

The sample here was peripheral blood, taken before any cancer treatment. The rearrangement joined TRBV5-1 to TRBJ2-3; the best D guess is TRBD2, with 5 bases matching. This receptor was taken from a male donor aged 60 or older with stage III squamous cell lung carcinoma. DNA sequence: TGCGCCAGCAGCTTGGCGGGAAGCACAGATACGCAGTATTTT. Its protein product is CASSLAGSTDTQYF.